This is a list of T cell receptor beta chains from one sample in a study of tumor-infiltrating lymphocytes in primary liver carcinoma. TCRdb processed the multiplex PCR reads anew with MiXCR; each CDR3 protein has one entry. The data show fewer than 75,000 distinct CDR3 sequences, 71% seen once. The sample consisted of liver tumor tissue from sampling region 4. The receptors shown here come from a man between 40 and 49 years old with primary liver carcinoma and hepatitis B virus infection. CDR3s include the opening cysteine and the closing phenylalanine or tryptophan. D genes are given only for firm matches. For some rows the clone size is stated as once, few or many, or as a class when expanded; others skip it.

abundance,d_gene,v_gene,j_gene,CDR3nt,CDR3aa
.,.,TRBV5-1,TRBJ1-1,TGCGCCAGCAGCTCCTGGACATCCGAGGCTGAAGCTTTCTTT,CASSSWTSEAEAFF
.,.,TRBV11-2,TRBJ2-5,TGTGCAAGCAGCTTAGACCCACTTAAGGAGACCCAGTACTTC,CASSLDPLKETQYF
.,.,TRBV11-2,TRBJ2-2,TGTGCCAGCAGCTTACTTGAAGCGAACACCGAGGAGCTATTTTTT,CASSLLEANTEELFF
.,.,TRBV6-6,TRBJ2-2,TGCGTCAGCAATAAGAACACCGGGGAGCTGTTTTTT,CVSNKNTGELFF
many,.,TRBV4-1,TRBJ2-5,TGCGCCAGCAGTAAACAGGAGACTCAAGAGACCCAGTACTTC,CASSKQETQETQYF
.,.,TRBV28,TRBJ1-2,TGTGCCAGCAGTCCCGGACAGTGGAACTATGGCAACACCTTC,CASSPGQWNYGNTF
.,TRBD1,TRBV5-6,TRBJ2-2,TGTGCCAGCAGCCCCAGGACAGGGGTGACCGGGGAGCTGTCTTTT,CASSPRTGVTGELSF
.,.,TRBV11-2,TRBJ1-1,TGTGCCAGCAGTCAATCCAGGGCGTTGGTGAACACTGAAGCTTTCTTT,CASSQSRALVNTEAFF
.,.,TRBV7-9,TRBJ1-2,TGTGCCAGTAGCCCCGGGGATGCTAACTATGGCTACATCTTC,CASSPGDANYGYIF
.,.,TRBV4-2,TRBJ2-7,TGTGCCAGCAGCCAAGAAGCTCGAGCCTACGAGCAGTACTTC,CASSQEARAYEQYF
.,.,TRBV6-1,TRBJ2-4,TGTGCTAGCAGTGAGTCCGACCCCAAAAACATTCAGTACTTC,CASSESDPKNIQYF
many,.,TRBV29-1,TRBJ2-5,TGCAGCGTTGAAGATGGGACGTCCCAAGAGACCCAGTACTTC,CSVEDGTSQETQYF
once,.,TRBV12-3/TRBV12-4,TRBJ2-7,TGCGCCAACAGTCGAGGGACGGGCCCGACCTACGAGCAGTACTTC,CANSRGTGPTYEQYF
.,.,TRBV11-2,TRBJ2-2,TGTGTCAGCAGCTTAGCATTAGGAGGGGCGAAGACCGAGGTGCTGTCTTTT,CVSSLALGGAKTEVLSF
.,.,TRBV11-2,TRBJ1-5,TGTGCCAGCAGCTTAGGAGACACGGGTTGGGATCAGCCCAAGCATTTT,CASSLGDTGWDQPKHF
.,.,TRBV5-6,TRBJ2-2,TGTGCCAGCAGCCCCGGGTGGGAGAGAGCGGCCGGGGAGCTGTTTTTT,CASSPGWERAAGELFF
.,TRBD2,TRBV7-6,TRBJ2-5,TGTGCCAGCAGCTTAGCTCGGGAGGCGCAAGAGTCCCAGTACTTC,CASSLAREAQESQYF
.,TRBD1,TRBV30,TRBJ1-4,TGTGCCTGGAGCTGGACAGGGGACGGTGAAAAACTGTTTTTC,CAWSWTGDGEKLFF
many,TRBD1,TRBV4-2,TRBJ2-5,TGTGCCAGCAGCCAGGGGGGGACAGGGCGGGAAGAGACCCAGTACTTC,CASSQGGTGREETQYF
.,.,TRBV5-4,TRBJ2-2,TGTGCCAGCAGCTCGAACGGGGACTTAACCGGGGAGCTCTTTTTT,CASSSNGDLTGELFF
.,.,TRBV4-1,TRBJ1-3,TGCGCCAGCAGCCTTGGTCTCGGAGACACCATATATTTT,CASSLGLGDTIYF
.,.,TRBV4-3,TRBJ2-7,TGCGCCAGCAGCCAAGACCTGACAGACTCCTACGAGCGGTACTTC,CASSQDLTDSYERYF
.,.,TRBV15,TRBJ2-7,TGTGCCACCAGCAGAGATAGGCCCGGCTACGAGCAGTACTTC,CATSRDRPGYEQYF
.,.,TRBV11-2,TRBJ2-7,TGTGCCAACAGCTTACGATGGGCATGGGAAAACGAGCAGTACTTC,CANSLRWAWENEQYF
.,.,TRBV12-3/TRBV12-4,TRBJ2-2,TGTGCCAACATGGAGACAGCGAACACCGGGGAGCTGTTTTTT,CANMETANTGELFF
.,TRBD2,TRBV7-8,TRBJ2-1,TGTACCAGCAGCACCCCGGGACTAGCAAGCAATGAGCAGTTCTTC,CTSSTPGLASNEQFF
many,.,TRBV5-1,TRBJ2-1,TGCGCCAGCAGCTTAAGTGGCGGATACAATGAGCAGTTCTTC,CASSLSGGYNEQFF
.,.,TRBV29-1,TRBJ2-3,TGCAGCGTGTGGCGGCCAGCCACAGATACGCAGTATTTT,CSVWRPATDTQYF
medium-sized,TRBD2,TRBV6-5,TRBJ2-3,TGTGCCAGCAACCCAGGACTAGCGGGAACAGATACGCAGTATTTT,CASNPGLAGTDTQYF
many,.,TRBV2,TRBJ1-4,TGTGCCAGCAGGATAACATGGACTAATGAAAAACTGTTTTTT,CASRITWTNEKLFF
.,TRBD1,TRBV6-2/TRBV6-3,TRBJ2-1,TGTGCCAGCAGTTACCGTTCCTACGACAGGGGATCACTCAGTGAGCAGCTCTTC,CASSYRSYDRGSLSEQLF
once,.,TRBV6-5,TRBJ2-7,TGTGCCGGCCTTAGACTAGGCTCCTACGAGCAGTACTTC,CAGLRLGSYEQYF
few,.,TRBV11-2,TRBJ2-2,TGTGCTAGCTGCACAGACTCGGACACCGGGGAGCTGTTTTTT,CASCTDSDTGELFF
.,TRBD2,TRBV6-1,TRBJ2-5,TGTGCCACCAGTGGACTAGCGAGAGGGAAAGAGACCCAGTACTTC,CATSGLARGKETQYF
.,.,TRBV4-2,TRBJ1-6,TGTGCCAACAGCCAAGACCTGGAGGGAACTTCACCCCTCCATTTT,CANSQDLEGTSPLHF
.,TRBD2,TRBV10-3,TRBJ2-1,TGTGCCATCAGTGAGCCGGGACTAGCGGGAGCGACTACCTACAATGGGCAGTTCTTC,CAISEPGLAGATTYNGQFF
.,.,TRBV6-6,TRBJ1-5,TGTGCCACAAGGGAGCTTGGTAGCAATCAGTCCCAGCATTTT,CATRELGSNQSQHF
once,TRBD2,TRBV10-3,TRBJ2-1,TGTGCCATCACTGCCACTAGCGGGATGGTCGGGGAGCAGTTCTTC,CAITATSGMVGEQFF
.,.,TRBV7-9,TRBJ1-1,TGTGCCAGCAGCTTAGCGGGGGGAAACGCTGAAGCTTTCTTT,CASSLAGGNAEAFF
.,TRBD2,TRBV11-2,TRBJ2-5,TGTGCCCAACCAAACTCCTGGCGGGGGGAAGAGACCCAGTACTTC,CAQPNSWRGEETQYF
.,TRBD1,TRBV6-1,TRBJ2-1,TGTGCCAACCGGGACAGAGCCTCCTACAATGAGCAATTCTTC,CANRDRASYNEQFF
.,.,TRBV6-1,TRBJ1-4,TGTGCCAGCAGTATAATGGACACTAATGAAAAACTGTTTTTT,CASSIMDTNEKLFF
few,TRBD2,TRBV12-3/TRBV12-4,TRBJ2-3,TGTGCCAGCAGCAAAACCCCGGGACTAGCGGGAGGGCCAGATACGCAGTATTTT,CASSKTPGLAGGPDTQYF
.,.,TRBV6-1,TRBJ1-5,TGTGACAGGAGTGAGGCGAGGGAAAAGGCGCCCCAGCATTTT,CDRSEAREKAPQHF